These 14 T cell receptor beta chains were sequenced from one sample in a study of blood T cell repertoires in COVID-19. The method was immunoSEQ multiplex PCR; TCRdb's version includes in-frame clones alone and lacks a portion of them. The sample holds around 49,000 clones, approximately 95% seen once. The sequenced material came from peripheral blood. All receptors come from a man in his 60s with COVID-19, enrolled during active disease.

The chain carries TRBV3-1 (or the pseudogene TRBV3-2) and TRBJ1-5, with 9 positions matching TRBD1. The germline CDR1 and CDR2 sequences are LGHDT and YNNKEL (reference sequence). Trimming removed 4 bases from V and 2 bases from J; junction bases left unmatched: 0. This CDR3 has 14 amino acids. The CDR3 bases are TGTGCCAGCAGCCGACAGGGGGGCAATCAGCCCCAGCATTTT. It translates to CASSRQGGNQPQHF.

V usage is TRBV27 and J usage is TRBJ2-1, with 11 bases matching TRBD1. The junction had 10 bases not matched to a gene; V was cut back by 5 bases and J by 7 bases. Per germline, CDR1 MNHEY and CDR2 SMNVEV (reference sequence). The CDR3 is 16 residues long. CDR3 sequence: CASSKPRDRGGNEQFF. In DNA form, the CDR3 reads TGTGCCAGCAGTAAACCGCGGGACAGGGGGGGTAATGAGCAGTTCTTC.

The chain combines TRBV5-5 with TRBJ2-7; 7 nucleotides line up with TRBD1. This CDR3 spans 15 amino acids. Losses at the gene ends were 5 bases for V and 7 bases for J; bases not matched to a gene: 15. Germline-derived CDR1 and CDR2 are SGHKS and YYEKEE (reference sequence). DNA of the CDR3: TGTGCCAGCAGTGTGGGACAGATCCCCTCGGGGGAGCAGTACTTC. It yields the protein CASSVGQIPSGEQYF. Together with reference TRBV5-5 and TRBJ2-7, the CDR3 gives the full variable domain: DAGVTQSPTHLIKTRGQQVTLRCSPISGHKSVSWYQQVLGQGPQFIFQYYEKEERGRGNFPDRFSARQFPNYSSELNVNALLLGDSALYLCASSVGQIPSGEQYFGPGTRLTVT.

The J gene is TRBJ2-7, the V gene TRBV5-1; 7 nucleotides align to TRBD2. Trimming removed 0 bases from V and 6 bases from J; junction bases left unmatched: 6. Germline CDR1 reads SGHRS; CDR2 reads YFSETQ. The CDR3 is made up of 14 amino acids. The CDR3 DNA follows: TGCGCCAGCAGCTTGGGCGGGGGATCGTTCGAGCAGTACTTC. This translates into CASSLGGGSFEQYF.

This chain joins TRBV29-1 and TRBJ2-1; 9 bases are shared with TRBD2. The trim removed 1 base at V and 7 bases at J, leaving 11 bases unmatched. The CDR3 extends over 16 amino acids. CDR1 and CDR2 (germline): SQVTM, ANQGSEA. The CDR3 loop is CSVEGRGAGGRNEQFF. DNA of the CDR3: TGCAGCGTTGAAGGAAGAGGAGCGGGAGGCAGAAATGAGCAGTTCTTC.

This chain uses TRBV28 with TRBJ1-2; 7 bases are shared with TRBD1. With 7 bases clipped from V and 4 bases from J, the junction kept 6 bases outside the gene matches. The CDR3 covers 13 residues. Per germline, CDR1 MDHEN and CDR2 SYDVKM. The CDR3 sequence: CASNKDRVYGYTF. CDR3 nucleotide sequence: TGTGCCAGCAACAAAGACAGGGTCTATGGCTACACCTTC.

This clone is medium-sized. The chain links TRBV4-1 to TRBJ2-1; D possibly corresponds to TRBD2 (5 bases). V was cut by 4 bases and J by 4 bases, with 14 bases left in between. This CDR3 region has 15 residues. The V gene's germline CDR1 is MGHRA and CDR2 YSYEKL. The CDR3 is CASSPPERPYNEQFF. Written as DNA, the CDR3 is TGCGCCAGCAGCCCCCCGGAGCGGCCTTACAATGAGCAGTTCTTC.

The J gene is TRBJ1-2, the V gene TRBV7-9, with TRBD1 matching 10 bases. The CDR3 length is 14 residues. CDR1 is SEHNR and CDR2 is FQNEAQ in the germline V gene (reference sequence). Trimming cost V 6 bases and J 4 bases; bases outside gene matches: 5. CDR3 coding DNA: TGTGCCAGCAGTTCAAGACAGGGGGCCTATGGCTACACCTTC. Translation: CASSSRQGAYGYTF.

CDR3 in amino acids: CSVGDRPRTGELFF. CDR3 bases: TGCAGCGTTGGGGACAGGCCACGCACCGGGGAGCTGTTTTTT. The rearrangement uses TRBV29-1 and TRBJ2-2; 8 bases agree with TRBD1. CDR1 is SQVTM and CDR2 is ANQGSEA in the germline V gene. The CDR3 sequence is 14 residues long. J lost 4 bases, V lost 4 bases, and 5 bases had no gene match.

This clone came up once. This sequence joins TRBV27 and TRBJ2-5, with a weak D call TRBD2 (5 bases). The CDR3 consists of 13 residues. With 5 bases removed from V and 5 bases from J, the gap between germline ends came to 12 bases. CDR1 MNHEY and CDR2 SMNVEV come from the germline V gene (reference sequence). CDR3 in DNA: TGTGCCAGCAGTCGGAGGCTAGGGGAGACCCAGTACTTC. Translating gives CASSRRLGETQYF.

This chain joins TRBV18 and TRBJ1-1, with 8 bases lining up with TRBD1. V shed 3 bases and J 4 bases; nucleotides not matched to a gene: 4. Looked up from germline, CDR1 is KGHSH and CDR2 is LQKENI. The CDR3 has 14 amino acids. CDR3 in amino acids: CASSPGQGSTEAFF. The CDR3 DNA follows: TGTGCCAGCTCACCCGGACAGGGTAGCACTGAAGCTTTCTTT.

The chain carries TRBV19 and TRBJ1-1, with 7 bases fitting TRBD1. The CDR3 length is 13 residues. Germline V gene sequence: CDR1 LNHDA, CDR2 SQIVND (reference sequence). The trim removed 8 bases at V and 0 bases at J, leaving 3 bases unmatched. This chain's CDR3 is CASGTGVNTEAFF. The CDR3 DNA is TGTGCCAGTGGCACAGGGGTGAACACTGAAGCTTTCTTT.

This chain links TRBV28 with TRBJ2-1, with D hard to call. V lost 5 bases and J 6 bases, leaving 14 bases between the germline ends. Germline assignment: CDR1 MDHEN and CDR2 SYDVKM. This CDR3 is 14 amino acids long. The chain's CDR3 is CASSGTSFLNEQFF. CDR3 bases: TGTGCCAGCAGTGGTACTTCCTTTCTCAATGAGCAGTTCTTC.

The V call is TRBV5-1, the J call TRBJ2-5; D is unclear. Germline V gene data show CDR1 as SGHRS and CDR2 as YFSETQ. CDR3 size: 12 residues. The V end was cut by 4 bases, the J end by 1 base, with 5 bases between. CDR3 sequence: CASSRLQETQYF. The CDR3 DNA sequence: TGCGCCAGCAGCCGACTCCAAGAGACCCAGTACTTC.